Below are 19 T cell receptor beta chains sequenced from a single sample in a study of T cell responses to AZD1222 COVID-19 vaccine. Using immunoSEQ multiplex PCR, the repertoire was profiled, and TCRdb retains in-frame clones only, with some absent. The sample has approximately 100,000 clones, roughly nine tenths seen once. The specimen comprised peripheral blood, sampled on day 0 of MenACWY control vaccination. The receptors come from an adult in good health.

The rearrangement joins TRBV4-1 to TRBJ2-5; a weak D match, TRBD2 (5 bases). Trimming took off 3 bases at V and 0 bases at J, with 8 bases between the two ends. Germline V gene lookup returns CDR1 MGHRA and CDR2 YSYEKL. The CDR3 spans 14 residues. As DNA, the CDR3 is TGCGCCAGCAGCCACGGGGATTACCAAGAGACCCAGTACTTC. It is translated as CASSHGDYQETQYF.

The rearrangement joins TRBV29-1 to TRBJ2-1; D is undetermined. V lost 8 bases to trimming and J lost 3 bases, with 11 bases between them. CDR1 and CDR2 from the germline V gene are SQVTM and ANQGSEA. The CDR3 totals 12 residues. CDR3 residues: CSSGVDYNEQFF. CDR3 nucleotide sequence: TGCAGCTCCGGTGTCGACTACAATGAGCAGTTCTTC.

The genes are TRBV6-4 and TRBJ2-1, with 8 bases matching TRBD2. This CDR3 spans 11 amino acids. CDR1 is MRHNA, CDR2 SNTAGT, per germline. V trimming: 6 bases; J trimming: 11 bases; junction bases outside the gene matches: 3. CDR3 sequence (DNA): TGTGCCAGCAGAGTAGCGGGGAAGCAGTTCTTC. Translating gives CASRVAGKQFF.

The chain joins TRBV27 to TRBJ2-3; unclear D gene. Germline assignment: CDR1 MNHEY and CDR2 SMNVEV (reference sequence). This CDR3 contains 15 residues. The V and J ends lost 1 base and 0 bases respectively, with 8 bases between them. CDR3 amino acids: CASSLWPLSTDTQYF. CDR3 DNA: TGTGCCAGCAGTTTATGGCCACTTAGCACAGATACGCAGTATTTT.

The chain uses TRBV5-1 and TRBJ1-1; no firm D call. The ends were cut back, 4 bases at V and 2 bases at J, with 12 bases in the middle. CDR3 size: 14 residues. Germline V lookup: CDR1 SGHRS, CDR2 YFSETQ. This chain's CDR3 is CASSRDQSNTEAFF. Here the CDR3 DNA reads TGCGCCAGCAGCCGTGATCAGAGTAACACTGAAGCTTTCTTT.

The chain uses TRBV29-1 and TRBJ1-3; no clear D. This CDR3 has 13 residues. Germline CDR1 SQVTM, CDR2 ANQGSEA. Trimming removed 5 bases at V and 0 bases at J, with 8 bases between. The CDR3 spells CSVYTPSGNTIYF. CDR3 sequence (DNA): TGCAGCGTTTATACTCCCTCTGGAAACACCATATATTTT.

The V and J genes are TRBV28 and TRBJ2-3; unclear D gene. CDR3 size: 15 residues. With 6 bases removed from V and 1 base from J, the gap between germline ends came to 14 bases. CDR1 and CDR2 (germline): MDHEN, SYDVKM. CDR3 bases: TGTGCCAGCAGCACGAGGTATAGCCGCACAGATACGCAGTATTTT. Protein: CASSTRYSRTDTQYF. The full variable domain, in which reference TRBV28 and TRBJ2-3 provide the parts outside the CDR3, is DVKVTQSSRYLVKRTGEKVFLECVQDMDHENMFWYRQDPGLGLRLIYFSYDVKMKEKGDIPEGYSVSREKKERFSLILESASTNQTSMYLCASSTRYSRTDTQYFGPGTRLTVL.

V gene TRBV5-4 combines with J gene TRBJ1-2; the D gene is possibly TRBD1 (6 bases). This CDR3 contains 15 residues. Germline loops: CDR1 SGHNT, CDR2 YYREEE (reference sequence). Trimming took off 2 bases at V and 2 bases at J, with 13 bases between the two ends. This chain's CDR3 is CASSFETGGNYGYTF. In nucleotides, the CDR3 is TGTGCCAGCAGCTTCGAGACAGGTGGGAACTATGGCTACACCTTC. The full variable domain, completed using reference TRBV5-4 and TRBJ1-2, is ETGVTQSPTHLIKTRGQQVTLRCSSQSGHNTVSWYQQALGQGPQFIFQYYREEENGRGNFPPRFSGLQFPNYSSELNVNALELDDSALYLCASSFETGGNYGYTFGSGTRLTVV.

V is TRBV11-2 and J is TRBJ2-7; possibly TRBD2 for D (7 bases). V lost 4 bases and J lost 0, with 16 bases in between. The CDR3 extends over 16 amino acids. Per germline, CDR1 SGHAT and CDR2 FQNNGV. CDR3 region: CASSSSSAGASYEQYF. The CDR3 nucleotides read TGTGCCAGCAGCTCATCGTCGGCGGGGGCCTCCTACGAGCAGTACTTC.

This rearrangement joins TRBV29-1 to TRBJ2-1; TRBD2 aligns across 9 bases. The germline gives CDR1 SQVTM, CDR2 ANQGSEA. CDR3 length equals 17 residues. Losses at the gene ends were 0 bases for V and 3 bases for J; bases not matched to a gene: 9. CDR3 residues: CSVEDPLRGGDYNEQFF. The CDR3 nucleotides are TGCAGCGTTGAAGACCCACTTCGCGGGGGGGACTACAATGAGCAGTTCTTC.

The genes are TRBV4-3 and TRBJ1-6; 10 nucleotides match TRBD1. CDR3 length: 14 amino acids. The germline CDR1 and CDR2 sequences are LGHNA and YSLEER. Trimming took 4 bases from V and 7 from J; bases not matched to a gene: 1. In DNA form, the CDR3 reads TGCGCCAGCAGCCTGGGACAGGGGAATTCACCCCTCCACTTT. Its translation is CASSLGQGNSPLHF.

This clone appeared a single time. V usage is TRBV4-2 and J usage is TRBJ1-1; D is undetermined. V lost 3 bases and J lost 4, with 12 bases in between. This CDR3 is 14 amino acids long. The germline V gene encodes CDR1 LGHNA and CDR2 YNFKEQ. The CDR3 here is CASSHTDVPTEAFF. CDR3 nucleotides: TGTGCCAGCAGCCACACCGACGTCCCCACTGAAGCTTTCTTT.

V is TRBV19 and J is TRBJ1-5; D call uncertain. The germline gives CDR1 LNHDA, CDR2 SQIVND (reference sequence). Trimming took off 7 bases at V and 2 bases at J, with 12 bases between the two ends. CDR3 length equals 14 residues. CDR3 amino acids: CASIPGWGNQPQHF. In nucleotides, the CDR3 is TGTGCCAGTATTCCGGGCTGGGGCAATCAGCCCCAGCATTTT.

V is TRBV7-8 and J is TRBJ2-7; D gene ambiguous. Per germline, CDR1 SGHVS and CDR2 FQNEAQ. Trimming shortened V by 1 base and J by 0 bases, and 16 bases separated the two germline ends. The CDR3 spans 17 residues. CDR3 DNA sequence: TGTGCCAGCAGCTTAGAAGGGCGCCTCCTGAGCTCCTACGAGCAGTACTTC. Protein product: CASSLEGRLLSSYEQYF.

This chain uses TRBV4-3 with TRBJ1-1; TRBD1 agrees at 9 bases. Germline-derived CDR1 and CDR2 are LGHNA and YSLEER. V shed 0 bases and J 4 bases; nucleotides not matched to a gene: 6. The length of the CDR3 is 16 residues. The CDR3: CASSQEDETGGTEAFF. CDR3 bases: TGCGCCAGCAGCCAAGAGGACGAGACAGGGGGCACTGAAGCTTTCTTT.

CDR3 DNA sequence: TGTGCCAGCAGTTTGGGGCCCTATGGCTACACCTTC. Protein: CASSLGPYGYTF. V is TRBV6-5 and J is TRBJ1-2, with a possible D match to TRBD1 (5 bases). V was cut by 4 bases and J by 4 bases, with 7 bases left in between. This CDR3 comprises 12 residues. Germline lookup yields CDR1 MNHEY and CDR2 SVGAGI.

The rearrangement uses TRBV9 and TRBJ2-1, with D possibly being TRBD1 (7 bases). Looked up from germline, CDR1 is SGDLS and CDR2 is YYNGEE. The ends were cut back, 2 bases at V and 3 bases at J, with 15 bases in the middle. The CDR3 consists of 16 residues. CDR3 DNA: TGTGCCAGCAGCGTGAGGGGGGACAGTTTCTACAATGAGCAGTTCTTC. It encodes CASSVRGDSFYNEQFF. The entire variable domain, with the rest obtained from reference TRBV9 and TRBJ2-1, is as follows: DSGVTQTPKHLITATGQRVTLRCSPRSGDLSVYWYQQSLDQGLQFLIQYYNGEERAKGNILERFSAQQFPDLHSELNLSSLELGDSALYFCASSVRGDSFYNEQFFGPGTRLTVL.

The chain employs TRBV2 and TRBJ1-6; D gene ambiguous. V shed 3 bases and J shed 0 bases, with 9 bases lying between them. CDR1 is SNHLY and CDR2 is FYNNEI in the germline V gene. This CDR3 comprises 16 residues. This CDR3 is CASSDASSSYNSPLHF. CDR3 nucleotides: TGTGCCAGCAGTGACGCCTCGAGCTCCTATAATTCACCCCTCCACTTT.

The DNA of the CDR3 is TGTGCCAGCAGCTTAACTAGCGGGGGGGCTTCGAGCTACAATGAGCAGTTCTTC. Translation gives CASSLTSGGASSYNEQFF. This chain connects TRBV7-3 to TRBJ2-1, with 11 bases fitting TRBD2. The CDR3 is 18 amino acids. V lost 0 bases, J lost 3 bases, and 7 bases stayed unmatched. In germline, CDR1 is SGHTA, CDR2 FQGTGA.